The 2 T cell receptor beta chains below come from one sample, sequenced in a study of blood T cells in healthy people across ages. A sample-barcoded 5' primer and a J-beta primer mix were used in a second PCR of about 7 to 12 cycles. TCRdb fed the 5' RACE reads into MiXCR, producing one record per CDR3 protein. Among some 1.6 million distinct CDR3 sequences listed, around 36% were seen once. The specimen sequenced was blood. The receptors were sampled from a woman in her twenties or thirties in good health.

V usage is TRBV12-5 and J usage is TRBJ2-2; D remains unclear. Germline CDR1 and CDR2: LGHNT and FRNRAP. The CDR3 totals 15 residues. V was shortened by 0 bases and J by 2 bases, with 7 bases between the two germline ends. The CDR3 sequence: CASGLVQGNTGELFF. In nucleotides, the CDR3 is TGTGCTAGTGGTTTGGTGCAAGGAAACACCGGGGAGCTGTTTTTT.

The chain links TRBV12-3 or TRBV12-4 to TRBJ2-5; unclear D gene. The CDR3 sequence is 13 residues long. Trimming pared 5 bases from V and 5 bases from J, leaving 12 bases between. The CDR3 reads CASSPNLAETQYF. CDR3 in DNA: TGTGCCAGCAGTCCCAACCTTGCGGAGACCCAGTACTTC.